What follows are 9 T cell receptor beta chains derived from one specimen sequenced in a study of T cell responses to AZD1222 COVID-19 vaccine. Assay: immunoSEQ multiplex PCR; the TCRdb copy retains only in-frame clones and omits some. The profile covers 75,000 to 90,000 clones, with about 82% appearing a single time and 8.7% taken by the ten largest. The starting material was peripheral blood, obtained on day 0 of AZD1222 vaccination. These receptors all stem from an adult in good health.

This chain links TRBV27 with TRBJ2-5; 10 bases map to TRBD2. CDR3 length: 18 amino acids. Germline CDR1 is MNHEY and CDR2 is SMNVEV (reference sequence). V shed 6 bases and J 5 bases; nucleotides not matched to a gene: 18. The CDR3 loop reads CASSPSLLAGGASETQYF. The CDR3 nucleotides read TGTGCCAGCAGCCCCTCTCTCTTAGCGGGGGGAGCTTCGGAGACCCAGTACTTC.

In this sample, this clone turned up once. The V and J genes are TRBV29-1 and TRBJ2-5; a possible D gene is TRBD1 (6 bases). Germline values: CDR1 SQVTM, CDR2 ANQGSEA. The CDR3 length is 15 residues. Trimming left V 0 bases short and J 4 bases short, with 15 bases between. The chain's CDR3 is CSVEDRDQGTETQYF. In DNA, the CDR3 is TGCAGCGTTGAAGATAGGGACCAGGGGACAGAGACCCAGTACTTC.

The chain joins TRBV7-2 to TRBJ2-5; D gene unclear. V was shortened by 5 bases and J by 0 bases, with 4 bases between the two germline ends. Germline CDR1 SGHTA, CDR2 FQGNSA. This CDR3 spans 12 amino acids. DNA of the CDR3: TGTGCCAGCAGCCGGTACCAAGAGACCCAGTACTTC. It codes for CASSRYQETQYF. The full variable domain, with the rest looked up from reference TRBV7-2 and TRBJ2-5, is GAGVSQSPSNKVTEKGKDVELRCDPISGHTALYWYRQSLGQGLEFLIYFQGNSAPDKSGLPSDRFSAERTGGSVSTLTIQRTQQEDSAVYLCASSRYQETQYFGPGTRLLVL.

The CDR3 sequence is CASSRPPRLAGHNEQFF. The CDR3 DNA reads as TGTGCCAGCAGCCGGCCCCCCAGGCTAGCGGGCCACAATGAGCAGTTCTTC. This chain uses TRBV7-9 with TRBJ2-1; 8 nucleotides line up with TRBD2. The V and J ends lost 5 bases and 5 bases, in that order; junction bases with no gene match: 14. Germline V gene sequence: CDR1 SEHNR, CDR2 FQNEAQ (reference sequence). The length of the CDR3 is 17 residues.

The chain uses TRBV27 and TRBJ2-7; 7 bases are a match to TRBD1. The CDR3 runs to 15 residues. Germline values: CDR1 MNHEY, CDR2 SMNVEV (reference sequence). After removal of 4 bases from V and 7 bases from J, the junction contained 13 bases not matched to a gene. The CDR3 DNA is TGTGCCAGCAGTTCCAACCCGACAGGGTCAGGGGAGCAGTACTTC. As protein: CASSSNPTGSGEQYF.

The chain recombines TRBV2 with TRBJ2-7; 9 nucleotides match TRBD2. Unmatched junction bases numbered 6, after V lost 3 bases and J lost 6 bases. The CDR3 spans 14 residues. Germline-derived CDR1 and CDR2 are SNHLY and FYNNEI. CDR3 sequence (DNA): TGTGCCAGCAGTGAGCGGGGGGGCCCTCGCGAGCAGTACTTC. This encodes CASSERGGPREQYF.

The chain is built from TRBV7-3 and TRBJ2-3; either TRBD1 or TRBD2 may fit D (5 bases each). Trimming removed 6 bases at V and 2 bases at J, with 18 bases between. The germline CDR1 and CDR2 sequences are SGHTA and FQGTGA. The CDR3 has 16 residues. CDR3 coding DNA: TGTGCCAGCAGTTCCAACCCACTGGGGGACACAGATACGCAGTATTTT. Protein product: CASSSNPLGDTDTQYF. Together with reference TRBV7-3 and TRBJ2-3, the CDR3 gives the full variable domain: GAGVSQTPSNKVTEKGKYVELRCDPISGHTALYWYRQSLGQGPEFLIYFQGTGAADDSGLPNDRFFAVRPEGSVSTLKIQRTERGDSAVYLCASSSNPLGDTDTQYFGPGTRLTVL.

The CDR3 DNA follows: TGTGCCAGCAGCCCGAGCGGGGGCTACAATGAGCAGTTCTTC. This translates into CASSPSGGYNEQFF. The chain links TRBV7-8 to TRBJ2-1; 8 bases are a match to TRBD2. Germline assignment: CDR1 SGHVS and CDR2 FQNEAQ. There are 14 residues in the CDR3. The J segment lost 3 bases and the V segment lost 5 bases, leaving 3 bases of the junction unmatched.

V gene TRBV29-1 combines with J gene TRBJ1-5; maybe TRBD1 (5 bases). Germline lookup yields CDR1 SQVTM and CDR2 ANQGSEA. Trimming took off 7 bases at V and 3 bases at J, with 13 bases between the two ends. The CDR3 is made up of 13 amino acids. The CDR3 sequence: CSASGPNNQPQHF. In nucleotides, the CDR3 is TGCAGCGCCTCGGGACCCAACAATCAGCCCCAGCATTTT.